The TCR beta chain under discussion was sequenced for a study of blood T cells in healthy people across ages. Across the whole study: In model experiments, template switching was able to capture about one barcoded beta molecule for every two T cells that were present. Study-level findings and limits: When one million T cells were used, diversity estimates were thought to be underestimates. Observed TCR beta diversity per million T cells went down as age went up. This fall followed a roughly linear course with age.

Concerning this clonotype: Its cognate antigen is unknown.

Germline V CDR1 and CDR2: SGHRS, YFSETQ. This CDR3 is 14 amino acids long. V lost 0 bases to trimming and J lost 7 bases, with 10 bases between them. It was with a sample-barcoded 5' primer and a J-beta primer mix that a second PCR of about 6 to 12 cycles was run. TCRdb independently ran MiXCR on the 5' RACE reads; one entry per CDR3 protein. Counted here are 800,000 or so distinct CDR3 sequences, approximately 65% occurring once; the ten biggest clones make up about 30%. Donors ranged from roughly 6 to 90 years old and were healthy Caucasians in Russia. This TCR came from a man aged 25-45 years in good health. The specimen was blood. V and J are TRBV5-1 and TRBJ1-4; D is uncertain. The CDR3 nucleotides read TGCGCCAGCAGCTTGGCTCTCTCTGGTGAAAAACTGTTTTTT. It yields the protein CASSLALSGEKLFF.